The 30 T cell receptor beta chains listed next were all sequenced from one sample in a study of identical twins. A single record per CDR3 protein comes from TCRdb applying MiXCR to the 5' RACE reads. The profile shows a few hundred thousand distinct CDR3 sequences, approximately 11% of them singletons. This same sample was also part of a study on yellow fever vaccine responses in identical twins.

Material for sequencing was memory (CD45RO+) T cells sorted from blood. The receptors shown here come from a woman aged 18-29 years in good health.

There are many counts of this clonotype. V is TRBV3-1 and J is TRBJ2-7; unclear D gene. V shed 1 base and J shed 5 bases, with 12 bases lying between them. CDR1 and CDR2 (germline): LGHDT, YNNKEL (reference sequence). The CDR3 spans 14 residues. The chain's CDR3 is CASSQVSRYNEQYF. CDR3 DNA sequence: TGTGCCAGCAGCCAAGTGTCTAGATACAACGAGCAGTACTTC.

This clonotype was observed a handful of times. CDR3 amino acids: CASSWGPGAYEQYF. The CDR3 DNA reads TGTGCCAGCAGCTGGGGCCCTGGGGCCTACGAGCAGTACTTC. The rearrangement uses TRBV5-5 and TRBJ2-7; TRBD1 is a possible D gene (5 bases). V shed 3 bases and J shed 2 bases, with 12 bases lying between them. The CDR3 consists of 14 residues. Germline values: CDR1 SGHKS, CDR2 YYEKEE (reference sequence).

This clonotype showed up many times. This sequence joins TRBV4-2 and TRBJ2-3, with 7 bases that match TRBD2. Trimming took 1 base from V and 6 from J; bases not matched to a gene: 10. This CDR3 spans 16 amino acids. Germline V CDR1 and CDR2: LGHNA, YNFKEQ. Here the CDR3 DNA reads TGTGCCAGCAGCCAAGGGGCGCGGGGGAGAAGTGATACGCAGTATTTT. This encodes CASSQGARGRSDTQYF.

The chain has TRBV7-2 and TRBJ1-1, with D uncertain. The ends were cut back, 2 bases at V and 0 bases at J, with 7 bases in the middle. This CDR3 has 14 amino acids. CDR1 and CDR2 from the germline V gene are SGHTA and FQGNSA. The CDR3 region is CASSLLQMNTEAFF. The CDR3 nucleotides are TGTGCCAGCAGCTTACTACAGATGAACACTGAAGCTTTCTTT.

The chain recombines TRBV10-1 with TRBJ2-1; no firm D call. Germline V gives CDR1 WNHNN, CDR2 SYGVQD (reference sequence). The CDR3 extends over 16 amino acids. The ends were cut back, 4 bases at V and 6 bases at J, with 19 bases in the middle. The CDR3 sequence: CASSGGEFHRCNEQFF. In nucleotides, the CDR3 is TGCGCCAGCAGTGGCGGAGAGTTCCATCGGTGCAATGAGCAGTTCTTC.

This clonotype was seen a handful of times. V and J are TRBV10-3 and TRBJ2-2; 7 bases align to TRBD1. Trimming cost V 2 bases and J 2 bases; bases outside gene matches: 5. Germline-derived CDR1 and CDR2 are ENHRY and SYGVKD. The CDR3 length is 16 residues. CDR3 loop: CAISEGTALNTGELFF. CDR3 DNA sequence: TGTGCCATCAGTGAGGGGACAGCGCTTAACACCGGGGAGCTGTTTTTT.

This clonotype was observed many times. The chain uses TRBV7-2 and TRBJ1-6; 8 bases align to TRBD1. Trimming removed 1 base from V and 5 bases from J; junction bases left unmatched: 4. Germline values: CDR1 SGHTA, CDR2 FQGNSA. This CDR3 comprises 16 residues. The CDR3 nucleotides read TGTGCCAGCAGCTTAGGACAGGGGAGGGATAATTCACCCCTCCACTTT. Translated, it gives CASSLGQGRDNSPLHF.

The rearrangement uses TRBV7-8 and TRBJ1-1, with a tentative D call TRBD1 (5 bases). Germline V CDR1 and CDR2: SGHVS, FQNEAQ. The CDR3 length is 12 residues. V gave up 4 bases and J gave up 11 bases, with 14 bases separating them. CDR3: CASSSRDRRAFF. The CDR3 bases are TGTGCCAGCAGCTCGAGAGACAGAAGGGCTTTCTTT.

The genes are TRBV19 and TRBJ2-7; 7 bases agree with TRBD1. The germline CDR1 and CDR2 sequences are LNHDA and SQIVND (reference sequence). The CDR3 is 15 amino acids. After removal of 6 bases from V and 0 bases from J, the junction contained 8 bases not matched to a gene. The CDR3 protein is CASSRQGTDSYEQYF. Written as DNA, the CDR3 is TGTGCCAGTAGCCGCCAGGGGACAGACTCCTACGAGCAGTACTTC. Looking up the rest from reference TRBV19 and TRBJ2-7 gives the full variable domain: DGGITQSPKYLFRKEGQNVTLSCEQNLNHDAMYWYRQDPGQGLRLIYYSQIVNDFQKGDIAEGYSVSREKKESFPLTVTSAQKNPTAFYLCASSRQGTDSYEQYFGPGTRLTVT.

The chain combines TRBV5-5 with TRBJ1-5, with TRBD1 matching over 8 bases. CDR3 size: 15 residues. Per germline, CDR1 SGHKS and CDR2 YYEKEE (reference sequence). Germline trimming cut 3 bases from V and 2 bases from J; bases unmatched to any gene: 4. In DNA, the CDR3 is TGTGCCAGCAGCTGGACAGGGTCTGGCAATCAGCCCCAGCATTTT. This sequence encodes CASSWTGSGNQPQHF.

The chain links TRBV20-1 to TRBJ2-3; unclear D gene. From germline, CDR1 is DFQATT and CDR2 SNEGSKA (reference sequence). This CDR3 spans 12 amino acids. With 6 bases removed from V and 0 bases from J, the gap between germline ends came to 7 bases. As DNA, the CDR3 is TGCAGTGCAAGGGTGAGCACAGATACGCAGTATTTT. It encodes CSARVSTDTQYF.

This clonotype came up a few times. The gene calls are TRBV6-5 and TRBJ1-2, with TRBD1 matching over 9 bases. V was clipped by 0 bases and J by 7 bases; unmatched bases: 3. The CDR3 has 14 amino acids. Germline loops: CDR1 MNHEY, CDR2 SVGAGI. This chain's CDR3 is CASSYSQGQGGYTF. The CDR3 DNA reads TGTGCCAGCAGTTACTCGCAGGGACAGGGTGGCTACACCTTC.

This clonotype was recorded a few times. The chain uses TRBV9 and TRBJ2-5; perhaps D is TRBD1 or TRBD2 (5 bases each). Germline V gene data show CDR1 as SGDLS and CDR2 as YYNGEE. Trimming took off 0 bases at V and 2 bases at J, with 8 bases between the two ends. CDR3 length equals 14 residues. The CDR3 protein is CASSVGGAQETQYF. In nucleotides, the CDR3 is TGTGCCAGCAGCGTAGGAGGGGCTCAAGAGACCCAGTACTTC.

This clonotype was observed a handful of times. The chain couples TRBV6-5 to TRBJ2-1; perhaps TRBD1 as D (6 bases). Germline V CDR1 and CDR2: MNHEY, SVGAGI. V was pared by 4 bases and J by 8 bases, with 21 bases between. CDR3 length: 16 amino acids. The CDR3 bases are TGTGCCAGCAGTTTCCCCTCCCGCCAGGGGTTTTATGAGCAGTTCTTC. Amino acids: CASSFPSRQGFYEQFF.

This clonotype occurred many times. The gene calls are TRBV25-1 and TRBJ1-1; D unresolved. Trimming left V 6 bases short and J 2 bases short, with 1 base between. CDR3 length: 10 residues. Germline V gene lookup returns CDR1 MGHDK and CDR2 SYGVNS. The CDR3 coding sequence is TGTGCCAGCAGAAACACTGAAGCTTTCTTT. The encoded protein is CASRNTEAFF.

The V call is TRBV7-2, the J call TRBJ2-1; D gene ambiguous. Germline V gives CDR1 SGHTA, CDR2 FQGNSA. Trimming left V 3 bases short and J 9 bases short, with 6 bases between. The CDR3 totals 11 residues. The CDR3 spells CASSLKVEQFF. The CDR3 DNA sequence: TGTGCCAGCAGCTTGAAGGTTGAGCAGTTCTTC.

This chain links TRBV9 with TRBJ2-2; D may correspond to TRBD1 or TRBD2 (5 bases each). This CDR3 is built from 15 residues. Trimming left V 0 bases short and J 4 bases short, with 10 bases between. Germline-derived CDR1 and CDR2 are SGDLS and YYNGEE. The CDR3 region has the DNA TGTGCCAGCAGCGTAGCGGGGACGCTCACCGGGGAGCTGTTTTTT. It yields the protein CASSVAGTLTGELFF.

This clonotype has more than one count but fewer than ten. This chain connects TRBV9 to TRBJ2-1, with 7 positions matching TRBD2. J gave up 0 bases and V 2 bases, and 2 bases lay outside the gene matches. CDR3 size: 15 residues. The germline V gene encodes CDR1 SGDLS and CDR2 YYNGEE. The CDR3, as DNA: TGTGCCAGCAGCGTGCGGGGGAGCTCCTACAATGAGCAGTTCTTC. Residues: CASSVRGSSYNEQFF.

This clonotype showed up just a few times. CDR3 protein: CASSAGVVSPNEQFF. For the CDR3, the DNA is TGTGCCAGCAGCGCAGGCGTGGTCAGTCCTAATGAGCAGTTCTTC. The gene calls are TRBV7-9 and TRBJ2-1, with no clear D. Germline CDR1 SEHNR, CDR2 FQNEAQ (reference sequence). V shed 5 bases and J shed 7 bases, with 18 bases lying between them. This CDR3 spans 15 amino acids.

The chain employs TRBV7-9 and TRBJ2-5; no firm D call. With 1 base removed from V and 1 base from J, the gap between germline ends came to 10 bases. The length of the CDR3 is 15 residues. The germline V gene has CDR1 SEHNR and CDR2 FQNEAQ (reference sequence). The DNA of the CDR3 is TGTGCCAGCAGCTTAGGGCAGACGGCCCAAGAGACCCAGTACTTC. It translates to CASSLGQTAQETQYF.

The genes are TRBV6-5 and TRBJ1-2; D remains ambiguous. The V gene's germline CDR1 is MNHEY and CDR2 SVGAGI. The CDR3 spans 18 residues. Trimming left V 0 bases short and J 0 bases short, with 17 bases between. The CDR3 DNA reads TGTGCCAGCAGTTACTCTTTCATGGAGGGCCAAGCTAACTATGGCTACACCTTC. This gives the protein CASSYSFMEGQANYGYTF.

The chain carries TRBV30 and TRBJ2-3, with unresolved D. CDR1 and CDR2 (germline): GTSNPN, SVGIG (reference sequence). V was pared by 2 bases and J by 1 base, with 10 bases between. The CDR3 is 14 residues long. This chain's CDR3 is CAWSLSSGTDTQYF. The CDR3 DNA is TGTGCCTGGAGTCTTTCATCAGGCACAGATACGCAGTATTTT.

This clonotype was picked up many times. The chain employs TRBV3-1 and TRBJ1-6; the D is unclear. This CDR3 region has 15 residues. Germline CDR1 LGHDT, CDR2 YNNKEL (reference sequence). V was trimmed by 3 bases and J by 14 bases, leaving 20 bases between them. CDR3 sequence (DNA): TGTGCCAGCAGCCATATAACAGCAATCTTCGGAACCCTCCACTTT. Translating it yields CASSHITAIFGTLHF. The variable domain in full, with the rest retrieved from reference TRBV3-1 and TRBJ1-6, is DTAVSQTPKYLVTQMGNDKSIKCEQNLGHDTMYWYKQDSKKFLKIMFSYNNKELIINETVPNRFSPKSPDKAHLNLHINSLELGDSAVYFCASSHITAIFGTLHFGNGTRLTVT.

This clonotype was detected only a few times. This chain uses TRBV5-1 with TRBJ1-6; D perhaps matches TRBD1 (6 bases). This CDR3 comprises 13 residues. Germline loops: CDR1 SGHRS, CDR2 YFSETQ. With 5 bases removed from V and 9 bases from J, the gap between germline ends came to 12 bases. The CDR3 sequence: CASRPEGGSPLHF. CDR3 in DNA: TGCGCCAGCAGGCCCGAGGGGGGTTCACCCCTCCACTTT.

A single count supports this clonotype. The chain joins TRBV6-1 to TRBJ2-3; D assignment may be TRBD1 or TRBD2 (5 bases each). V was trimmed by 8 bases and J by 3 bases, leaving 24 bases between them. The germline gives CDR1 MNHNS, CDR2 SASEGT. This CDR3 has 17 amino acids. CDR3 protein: CASRGERGVGLTDTQYF. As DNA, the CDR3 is TGTGCCAGCCGGGGAGAGAGAGGGGTGGGTCTGACAGATACGCAGTATTTT.

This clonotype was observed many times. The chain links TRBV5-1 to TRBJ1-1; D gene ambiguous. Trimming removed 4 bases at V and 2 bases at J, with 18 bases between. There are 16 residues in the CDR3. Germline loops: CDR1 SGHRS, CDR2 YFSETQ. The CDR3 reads CASSPTDRRINTEAFF. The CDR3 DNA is TGCGCCAGCAGCCCCACGGATCGTCGCATCAACACTGAAGCTTTCTTT.

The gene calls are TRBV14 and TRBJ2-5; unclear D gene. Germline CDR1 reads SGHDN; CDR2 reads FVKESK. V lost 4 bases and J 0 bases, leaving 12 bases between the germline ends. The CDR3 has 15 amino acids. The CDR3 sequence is CASSLESPDQETQYF. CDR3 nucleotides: TGTGCCAGCAGCCTTGAGAGCCCCGACCAAGAGACCCAGTACTTC.

In nucleotides, the CDR3 is TGTGCCAGCAGCCAAGGTCCCCCGGGGCGGGGCGAGAATGAAAAACTGTTTTTT. Its translation is CASSQGPPGRGENEKLFF. The gene calls are TRBV3-1 and TRBJ1-4; TRBD1 might be the D (5 bases). Germline V gives CDR1 LGHDT, CDR2 YNNKEL (reference sequence). The CDR3 extends over 18 amino acids. V was clipped by 1 base and J by 5 bases, with 20 bases between them.

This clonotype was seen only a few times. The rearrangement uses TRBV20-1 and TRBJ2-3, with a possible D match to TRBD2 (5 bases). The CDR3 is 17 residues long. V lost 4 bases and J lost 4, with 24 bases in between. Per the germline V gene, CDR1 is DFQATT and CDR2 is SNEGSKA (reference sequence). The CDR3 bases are TGCAGTGCTACCCCACATGGGGAGATGATTGGCTCAGATACGCAGTATTTT. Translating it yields CSATPHGEMIGSDTQYF.

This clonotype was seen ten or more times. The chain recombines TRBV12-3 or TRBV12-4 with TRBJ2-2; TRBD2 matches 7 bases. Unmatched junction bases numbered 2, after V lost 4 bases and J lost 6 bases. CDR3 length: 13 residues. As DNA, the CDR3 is TGTGCCAGCAGTTCCCTAGCGGCCGGGGAGCTGTTTTTT. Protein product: CASSSLAAGELFF.